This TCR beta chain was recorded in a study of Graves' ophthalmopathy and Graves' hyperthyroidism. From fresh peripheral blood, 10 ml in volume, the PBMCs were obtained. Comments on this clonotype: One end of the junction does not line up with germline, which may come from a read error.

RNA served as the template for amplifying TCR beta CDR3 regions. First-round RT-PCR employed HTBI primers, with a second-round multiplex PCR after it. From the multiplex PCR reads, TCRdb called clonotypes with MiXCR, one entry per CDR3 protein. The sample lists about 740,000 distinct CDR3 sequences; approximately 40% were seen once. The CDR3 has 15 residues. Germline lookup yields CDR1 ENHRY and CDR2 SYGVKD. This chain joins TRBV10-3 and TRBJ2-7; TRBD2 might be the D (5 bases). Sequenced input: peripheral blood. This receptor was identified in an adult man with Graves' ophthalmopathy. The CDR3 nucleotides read TGTGCCAGCAGTGAAGAGGGTAGCTCCACCTACGAGCAGTACTTC. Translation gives CASSEEGSSTYEQYF.